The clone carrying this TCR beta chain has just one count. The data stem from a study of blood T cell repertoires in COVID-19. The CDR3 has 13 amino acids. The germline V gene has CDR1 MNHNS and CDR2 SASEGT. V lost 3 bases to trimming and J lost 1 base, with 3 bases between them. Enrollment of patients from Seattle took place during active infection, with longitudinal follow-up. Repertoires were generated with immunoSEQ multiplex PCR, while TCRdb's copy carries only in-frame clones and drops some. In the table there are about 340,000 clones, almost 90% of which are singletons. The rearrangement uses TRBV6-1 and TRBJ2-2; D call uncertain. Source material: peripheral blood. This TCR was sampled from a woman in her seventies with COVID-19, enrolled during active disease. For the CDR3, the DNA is TGTGCCAGCAGTGACAGGAACACCGGGGAGCTGTTTTTT. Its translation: CASSDRNTGELFF.